The count of the clone carrying this T cell receptor beta chain is one. The sample is drawn from a study of blood T cell repertoires in COVID-19. Study-wide context: There were acute and convalescent COVID-19 samples, and they came from the United States, Italy and Spain. Sources were T cells, B-cell-depleted T cells, or PBMCs; the material itself was cDNA or gDNA.

Original processing notes: Nucleated cell number was recorded as an estimate derived from reference gene primer amplification. Sequenced by immunoSEQ multiplex PCR; TCRdb stores in-frame clones only, minus some. The V and J calls and clone size were taken over from that table, and D and trimming were inferred from the DNA. The profile shows almost 55,000 clones, around 86% of them singletons. The CDR3 has 15 amino acids. Germline V gene sequence: CDR1 SGHRS, CDR2 YFSETQ. The V gene lost 3 bases and the J gene lost 4 bases, with 11 bases spanning the gap. The chain recombines TRBV5-1 with TRBJ2-6; TRBD1 might be the D (6 bases). This clonotype was obtained from a human donor in a cohort sampled during active COVID-19. The specimen sequenced was peripheral blood. CDR3 amino acids: CASSSPGAGANVLTF. In DNA, the CDR3 is TGCGCCAGCAGCTCCCCAGGGGCGGGGGCCAACGTCCTGACTTTC.